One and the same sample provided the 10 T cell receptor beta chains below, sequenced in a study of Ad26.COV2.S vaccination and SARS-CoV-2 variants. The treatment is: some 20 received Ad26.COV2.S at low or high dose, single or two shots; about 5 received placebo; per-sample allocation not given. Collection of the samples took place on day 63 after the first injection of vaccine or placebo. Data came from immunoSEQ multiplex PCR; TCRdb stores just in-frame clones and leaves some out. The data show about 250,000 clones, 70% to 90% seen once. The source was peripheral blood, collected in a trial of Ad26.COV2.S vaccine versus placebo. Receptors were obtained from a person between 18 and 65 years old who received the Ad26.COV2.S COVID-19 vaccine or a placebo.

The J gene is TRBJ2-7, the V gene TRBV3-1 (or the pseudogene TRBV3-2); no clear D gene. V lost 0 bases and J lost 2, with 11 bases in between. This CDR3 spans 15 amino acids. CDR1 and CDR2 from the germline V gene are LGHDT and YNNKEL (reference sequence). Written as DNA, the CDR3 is TGTGCCAGCAGCCAAGATCCCGACACGGCCTACGAGCAGTACTTC. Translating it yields CASSQDPDTAYEQYF.

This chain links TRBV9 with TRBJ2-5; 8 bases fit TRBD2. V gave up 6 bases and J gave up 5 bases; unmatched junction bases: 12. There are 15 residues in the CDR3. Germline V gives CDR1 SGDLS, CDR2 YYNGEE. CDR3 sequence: CASTQAGEDGETQYF. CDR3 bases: TGTGCCAGCACGCAAGCGGGGGAGGATGGGGAGACCCAGTACTTC.

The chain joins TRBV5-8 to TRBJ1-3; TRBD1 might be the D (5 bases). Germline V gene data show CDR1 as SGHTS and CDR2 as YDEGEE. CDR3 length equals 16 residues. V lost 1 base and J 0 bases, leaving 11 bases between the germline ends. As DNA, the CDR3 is TGTGCCAGCAGCTTGAGGGGTCGGTACTCTGGAAACACCATATATTTT. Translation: CASSLRGRYSGNTIYF.

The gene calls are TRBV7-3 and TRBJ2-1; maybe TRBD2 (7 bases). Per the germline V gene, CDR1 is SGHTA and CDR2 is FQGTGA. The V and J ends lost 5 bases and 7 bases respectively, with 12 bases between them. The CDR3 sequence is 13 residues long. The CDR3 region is CASSLGGRNEQFF. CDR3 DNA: TGTGCCAGCAGCCTCGGGGGGCGGAATGAGCAGTTCTTC.

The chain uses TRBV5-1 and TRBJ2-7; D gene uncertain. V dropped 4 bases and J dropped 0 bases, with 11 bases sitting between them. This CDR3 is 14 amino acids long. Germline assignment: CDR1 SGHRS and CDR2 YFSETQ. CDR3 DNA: TGCGCCAGCAGCGCCGCCCAGAGCTCCTACGAGCAGTACTTC. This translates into CASSAAQSSYEQYF. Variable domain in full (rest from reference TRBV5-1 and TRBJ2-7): KAGVTQTPRYLIKTRGQQVTLSCSPISGHRSVSWYQQTPGQGLQFLFEYFSETQRNKGNFPGRFSGRQFSNSRSEMNVSTLELGDSALYLCASSAAQSSYEQYFGPGTRLTVT.

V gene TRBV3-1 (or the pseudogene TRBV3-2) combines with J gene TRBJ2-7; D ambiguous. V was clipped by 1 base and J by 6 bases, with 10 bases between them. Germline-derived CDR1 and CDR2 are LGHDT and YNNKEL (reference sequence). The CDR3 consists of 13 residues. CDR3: CASSQGYSLEQYV. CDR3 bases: TGTGCCAGCAGCCAAGGTTATAGCCTCGAGCAGTACGTC.

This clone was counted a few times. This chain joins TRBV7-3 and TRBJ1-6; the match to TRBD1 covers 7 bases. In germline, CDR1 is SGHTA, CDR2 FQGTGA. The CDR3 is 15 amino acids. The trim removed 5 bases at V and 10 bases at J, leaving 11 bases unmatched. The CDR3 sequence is CASSPSRTGGSPLHF. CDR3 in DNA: TGTGCCAGCAGCCCGTCGAGGACAGGTGGATCACCCCTCCACTTT.

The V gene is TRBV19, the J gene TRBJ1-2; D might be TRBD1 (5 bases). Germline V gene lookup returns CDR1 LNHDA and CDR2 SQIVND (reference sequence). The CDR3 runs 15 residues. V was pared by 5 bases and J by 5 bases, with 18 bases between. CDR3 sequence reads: CASSLSFGGPYGYTF. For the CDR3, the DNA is TGTGCCAGTAGTCTCTCGTTTGGGGGACCTTATGGCTACACCTTC.

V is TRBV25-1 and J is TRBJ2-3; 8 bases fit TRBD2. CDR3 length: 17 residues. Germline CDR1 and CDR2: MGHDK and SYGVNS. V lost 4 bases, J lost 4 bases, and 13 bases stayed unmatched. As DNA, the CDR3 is TGTGCCAGCAGTGCTGCCGGGGGGGCGAGGTTCGCAGATACGCAGTATTTT. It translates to CASSAAGGARFADTQYF. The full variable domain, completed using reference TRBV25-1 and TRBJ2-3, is EADIYQTPRYLVIGTGKKITLECSQTMGHDKMYWYQQDPGMELHLIHYSYGVNSTEKGDLSSESTVSRIRTEHFPLTLESARPSHTSQYLCASSAAGGARFADTQYFGPGTRLTVL.

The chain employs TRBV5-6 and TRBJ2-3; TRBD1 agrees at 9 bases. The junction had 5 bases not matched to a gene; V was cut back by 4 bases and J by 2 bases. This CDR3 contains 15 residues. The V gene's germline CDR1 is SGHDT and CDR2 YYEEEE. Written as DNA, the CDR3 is TGTGCCAGCAGCCGCGACAGGGGGAACACAGATACGCAGTATTTT. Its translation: CASSRDRGNTDTQYF.